This T cell receptor beta chain was recorded in a study of blood T cell repertoires in COVID-19. In the study overall: Sites across the United States, Italy and Spain contributed samples from acute and convalescent COVID-19.

Trimming removed 6 bases at V and 0 bases at J, with 5 bases between. The germline CDR1 and CDR2 sequences are MDHEN and SYDVKM. This CDR3 region has 12 residues. Source study methods: Researchers report that nucleated cell counts were estimated from reference gene primer amplification. Some clones are missing from TCRdb's copy, which holds only in-frame ones; the method was immunoSEQ multiplex PCR. V and J calls and clone size follow that table, whereas D and trimming were derived from the DNA. Among about 160,000 clones listed, 60% to 85% were seen once. Enrolment of Seattle patients took place during active infection, and they were followed longitudinally.

Source material: peripheral blood. The clonotype was recovered from a woman aged 60-75 years with COVID-19, enrolled during active disease. The chain employs TRBV28 and TRBJ1-2; unclear D gene. This CDR3 is CASRYTNYGYTF. Here the CDR3 DNA reads TGTGCCAGCAGGTACACTAACTATGGCTACACCTTC.